Each of the 3 T cell receptor beta chains below was sequenced from the same sample in a study of immune characterization of retroperitoneal liposarcoma (dated by TCRdb to between 2018 and 2021). Library prep was done by PCR. These reads were obtained on a NextSeq 500. TCRdb handled the public reads itself, with Q25 trimming in fastp and clone calling in MiXCR, and kept productive beta chains. Every entry covers one CDR3 protein and lists the most common genes and DNA from its rows. The table for this sample lists around 20,000 distinct CDR3 sequences; 37% of them were counted only once. The ten largest clones capture 6.5% to 9% of the sample. Sequencing was done on a sample of blood. The receptors derive from a male donor with retroperitoneal liposarcoma.

Concerning this clonotype: This may come from a read error, since a much larger clone is one base off. This rearrangement joins TRBV6-1 to TRBJ2-1, with D possibly being TRBD1 (5 bases). The germline CDR1 and CDR2 sequences are MNHNS and SASEGT. The CDR3 has 12 residues. The germline V and J ends were trimmed by 6 bases and 13 bases, with 16 bases remaining between them. CDR3 bases: TGTGCCAGCAGCCAGGGTATCGAGACCCAGTTCTTC. The encoded protein is CASSQGIETQFF.

V is TRBV6-5 and J is TRBJ2-5; maybe TRBD1 (6 bases). V lost 6 bases and J lost 4, with 15 bases in between. The CDR3 is 14 residues long. In germline, CDR1 is MNHEY, CDR2 SVGAGI. The CDR3 DNA reads as TGTGCCAGCAGATCTGGACAGTCGGGAGAGACCCAGTACTTC. Translation: CASRSGQSGETQYF.

The chain couples TRBV7-2 to TRBJ2-7; TRBD2 agrees at 8 bases. The CDR3 is 16 residues long. Germline assignment: CDR1 SGHTA and CDR2 FQGNSA. V dropped 1 base and J dropped 3; count of bases not matched to a gene: 8. DNA of the CDR3: TGTGCCAGCAGCTTAGGGCCCCCGGGGGGGGGCTACGAGCAGTACTTC. Protein product: CASSLGPPGGGYEQYF.